Reported below is one T cell receptor (beta chain). The antigen remains undetermined. The sample belongs to a study of blood T cells in healthy people across ages. Study information: The capture of about one barcoded beta molecule per two T cells was achieved by template switching.

Next came a second PCR, run for about 7 to 12 cycles, which used a sample-barcoded 5' primer along with a J-beta primer mix. Each cDNA molecule was tagged by a template-switch adaptor that had 12 random nucleotides. One entry per CDR3 protein results from TCRdb running MiXCR on the 5' RACE reads. Of approximately 900,000 distinct CDR3 sequences listed, 48% were seen once; the top ten hold about an eighth. All donors came from Russia, were Caucasian and healthy, and spanned ages 6 to 90. General study points: PBMC samples, being unsorted, prevented any conclusive comparison of naive and antigen-experienced cells.

Trimming removed 0 bases from V and 4 bases from J, with 9 bases in between. The CDR3 consists of 14 residues. The germline V gene encodes CDR1 ENHRY and CDR2 SYGVKD. This clonotype was obtained from a man aged 25 to 45 in good health. This rearrangement joins TRBV10-3 to TRBJ1-1, with D perhaps TRBD1 (5 bases). Sequencing input: blood. The CDR3 here is CAISESRGSTEAFF. CDR3 DNA sequence: TGTGCCATCAGTGAGTCGCGGGGGAGCACTGAAGCTTTCTTT.